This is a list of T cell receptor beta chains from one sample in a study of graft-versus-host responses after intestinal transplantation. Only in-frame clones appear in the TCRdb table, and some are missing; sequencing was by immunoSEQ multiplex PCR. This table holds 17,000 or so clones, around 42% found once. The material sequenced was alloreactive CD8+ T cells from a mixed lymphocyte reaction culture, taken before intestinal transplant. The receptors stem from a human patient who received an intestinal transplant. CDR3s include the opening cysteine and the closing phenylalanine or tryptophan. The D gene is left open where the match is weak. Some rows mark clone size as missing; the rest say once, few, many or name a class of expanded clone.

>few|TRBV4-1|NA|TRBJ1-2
TGCGCCAGCAGCCAAGACCCTGGAAACTATGGCTACACCTTC
CASSQDPGNYGYTF
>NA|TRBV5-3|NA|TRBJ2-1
TGTGCCAGCAGCTTGATAGTCCATGAGCAGTTCTTC
CASSLIVHEQFF
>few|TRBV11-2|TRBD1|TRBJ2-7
TGTGCCAGCAGTTCGGGACAGGGGGCCCCCTACGAGCAGTACTTC
CASSSGQGAPYEQYF
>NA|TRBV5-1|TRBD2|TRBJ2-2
TGCGCCAGCAGCTGGTGGACTAGCGGGAGTACCGGGGAGCTGTTTTTT
CASSWWTSGSTGELFF
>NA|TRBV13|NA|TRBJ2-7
TGTGCCAGCAGCTTAGGCCAGTACGAGCAGTACTTC
CASSLGQYEQYF
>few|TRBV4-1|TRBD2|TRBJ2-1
TGCGCCAGCAGCCGAGTAGCGGGAGGGCTTCATGAGCAGTTCTTC
CASSRVAGGLHEQFF
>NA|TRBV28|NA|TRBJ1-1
TGTGCCAGCACCCGATTCCGGACAGATGAAGCTTTCTTT
CASTRFRTDEAFF
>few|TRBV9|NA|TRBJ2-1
TGTGCCAGCAGCGTAGAAGCGGCCACCTACAATGAGCAGTTCTTC
CASSVEAATYNEQFF
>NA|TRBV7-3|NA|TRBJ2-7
TGTGCCAGCAGCCTCGGGGACGGGACCTACGAGCAGTACTTC
CASSLGDGTYEQYF
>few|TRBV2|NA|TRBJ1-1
TGTGCCAGCAGCTTAGACATGAACACTGAAGCTTTCTTT
CASSLDMNTEAFF
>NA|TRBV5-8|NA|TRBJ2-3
TGTGCCAGCAGCTTGGGTTTGACAGATACGCAGTATTTT
CASSLGLTDTQYF
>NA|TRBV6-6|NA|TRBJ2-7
TGTGCCAGCAGTTGGGGGCTCGAGCAGTACTTC
CASSWGLEQYF